This T cell receptor beta chain emerged from a study of T cell repertoires and HLA-DP antigens. Study-wide background: DNA input averaged roughly 200 ng in sorted CD137+CD4+ and about 1,300 ng in pre-culture CD4+. Study results and caveats: Against one allele, clones undetected before culture averaged 36.3%; against the other, 50% to 60%.

Produced via immunoSEQ multiplex PCR; TCRdb's table is partial and in-frame only. The data show some 110,000 clones, roughly 92% seen once. The CDR3 runs 14 residues. Trimming pared 1 base from V and 0 bases from J, leaving 7 bases between. The germline gives CDR1 SGHAT, CDR2 FQNNGV. In its sample, this clone was seen a few times. The antigen is undetermined. This clonotype originated in a woman younger than 30 in good health and CMV-seronegative. This chain links TRBV11-2 with TRBJ2-7, with D unresolved. The sample comprised CD4+ T cells from PBMCs. CDR3 coding DNA: TGTGCCAGCAGCTTAGGACGGACCTCCTACGAGCAGTACTTC. Protein product: CASSLGRTSYEQYF.